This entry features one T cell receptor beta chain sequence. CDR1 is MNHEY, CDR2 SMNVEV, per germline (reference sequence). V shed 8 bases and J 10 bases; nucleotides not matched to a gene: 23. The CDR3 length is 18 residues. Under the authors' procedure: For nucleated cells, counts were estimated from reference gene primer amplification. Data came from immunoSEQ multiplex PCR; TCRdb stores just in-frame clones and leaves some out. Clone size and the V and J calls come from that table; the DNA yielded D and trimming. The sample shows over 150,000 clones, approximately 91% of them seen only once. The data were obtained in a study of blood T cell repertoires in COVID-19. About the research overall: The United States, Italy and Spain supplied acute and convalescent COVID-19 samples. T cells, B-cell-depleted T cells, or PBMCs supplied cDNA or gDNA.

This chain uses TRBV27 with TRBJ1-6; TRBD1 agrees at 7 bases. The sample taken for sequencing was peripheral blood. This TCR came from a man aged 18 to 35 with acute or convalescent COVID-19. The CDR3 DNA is TGTGCCAGCTCGGCTAGGGGAGCTCTGGGACAGATAAACTCACCCCTCCACTTT. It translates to CASSARGALGQINSPLHF.